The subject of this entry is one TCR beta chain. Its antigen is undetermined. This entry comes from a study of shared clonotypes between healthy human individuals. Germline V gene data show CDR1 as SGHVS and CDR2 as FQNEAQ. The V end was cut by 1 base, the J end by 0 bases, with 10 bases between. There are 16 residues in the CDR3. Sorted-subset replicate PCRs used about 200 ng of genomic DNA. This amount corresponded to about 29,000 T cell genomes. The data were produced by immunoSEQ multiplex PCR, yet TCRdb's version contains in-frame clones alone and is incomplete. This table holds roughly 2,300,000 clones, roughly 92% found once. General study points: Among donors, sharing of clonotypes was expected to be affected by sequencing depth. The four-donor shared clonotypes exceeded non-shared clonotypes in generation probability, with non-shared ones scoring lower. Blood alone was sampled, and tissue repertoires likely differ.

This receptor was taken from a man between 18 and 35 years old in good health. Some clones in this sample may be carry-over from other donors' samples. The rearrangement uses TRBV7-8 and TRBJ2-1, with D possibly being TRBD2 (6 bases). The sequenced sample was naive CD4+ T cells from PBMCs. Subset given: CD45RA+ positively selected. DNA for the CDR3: TGTGCCAGCAGCTTAGGCCGGGAGAACTCCTACAATGAGCAGTTCTTC. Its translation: CASSLGRENSYNEQFF.